This TCR beta chain was found in a study of blood T cell repertoires in COVID-19. Overall study context: Acute and convalescent COVID-19 specimens originated in the United States, Italy and Spain. T cells, B-cell-depleted T cells, or PBMCs provided the cDNA or gDNA that served as material.

Study processing details: Reference gene primers were amplified, and this amplification served to estimate nucleated cell counts. The data were produced by immunoSEQ multiplex PCR, yet TCRdb's version contains in-frame clones alone and is incomplete. That table gives V, J and clone size, and the DNA gave D and trimming. The sample includes fewer than 250,000 clones, approximately 91% seen only once; the top ten take 0.8% to 0.95%. Germline CDR1 and CDR2: MGHRA and YSYEKL. The V end was cut by 2 bases, the J end by 5 bases, with 16 bases between. The CDR3 runs 16 residues. Sequencing was performed on peripheral blood. This chain connects TRBV4-1 to TRBJ2-1; D is possibly TRBD2 (6 bases). This TCR came from a man aged 30-40 years with COVID-19, enrolled during active disease. CDR3 sequence: CASSQIMRRGDNEQFF. The CDR3 region has the DNA TGCGCCAGCAGCCAAATCATGCGGCGGGGTGACAATGAGCAGTTCTTC.